This T cell receptor beta chain was found in a study of blood T cell repertoires in COVID-19. Overall study: Samples came from the United States, Italy and Spain, spanning acute and convalescent COVID-19. T cells, B-cell-depleted T cells, or PBMCs supplied cDNA or gDNA.

Unmatched junction bases numbered 14, after V lost 4 bases and J lost 1 base. This CDR3 has 20 residues. CDR1 is SGHRS and CDR2 is YFSETQ in the germline V gene. Original processing methods: Quantification of nucleated cells was approximated via reference gene primer amplification. TCRdb keeps only in-frame clones here, not all; method: immunoSEQ multiplex PCR. Clone size and V and J calls were adopted from that table, with D and trimming inferred from the DNA. The sample lists about 220,000 clones, 65% to 85% occurring once. The TCR was taken from a woman in her fifties or sixties with acute or convalescent COVID-19. Sequenced: peripheral blood. The chain joins TRBV5-1 to TRBJ2-1; 13 bases are shared with TRBD2. The CDR3 protein is CASSPGTSGIPRGSYNEQFF. The CDR3, as DNA: TGCGCCAGCAGCCCAGGGACTAGCGGGATTCCCCGGGGGTCCTACAATGAGCAGTTCTTC.